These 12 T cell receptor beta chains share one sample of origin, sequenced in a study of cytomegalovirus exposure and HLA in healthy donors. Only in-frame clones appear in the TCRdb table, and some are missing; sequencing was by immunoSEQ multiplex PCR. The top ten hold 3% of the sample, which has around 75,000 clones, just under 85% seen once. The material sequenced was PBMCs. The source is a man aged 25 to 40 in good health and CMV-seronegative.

Written as DNA, the CDR3 is TGTGCCAGCAGTTACTGGAGGGACAGTAATTCACCCCTCCACTTT. Translating gives CASSYWRDSNSPLHF. The rearrangement joins TRBV6-5 to TRBJ1-6; 7 bases align to TRBD1. Germline trimming cut 1 base from V and 6 bases from J; bases unmatched to any gene: 3. The CDR3 contains 15 residues. CDR1 is MNHEY, CDR2 SVGAGI, per germline.

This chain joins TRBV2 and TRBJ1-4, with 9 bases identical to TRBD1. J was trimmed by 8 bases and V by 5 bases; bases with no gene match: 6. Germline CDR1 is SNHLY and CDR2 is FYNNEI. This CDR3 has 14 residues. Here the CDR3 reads CASSRDREFEKLFF. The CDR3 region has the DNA TGTGCCAGCAGTCGGGACAGGGAGTTCGAAAAACTGTTTTTT.

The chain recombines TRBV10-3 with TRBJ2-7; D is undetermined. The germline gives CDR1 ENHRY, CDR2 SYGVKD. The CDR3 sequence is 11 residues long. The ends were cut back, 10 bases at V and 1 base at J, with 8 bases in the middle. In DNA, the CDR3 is TGTGCCACCTCAGGATCCTACGAGCAGTACGTC. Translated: CATSGSYEQYV.

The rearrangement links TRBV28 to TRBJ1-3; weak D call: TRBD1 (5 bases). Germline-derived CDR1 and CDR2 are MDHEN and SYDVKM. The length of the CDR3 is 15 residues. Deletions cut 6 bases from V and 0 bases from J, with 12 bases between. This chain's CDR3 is CASRTPDSSGNTIYF. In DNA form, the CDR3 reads TGTGCCAGCAGAACTCCTGACAGCTCTGGAAACACCATATATTTT. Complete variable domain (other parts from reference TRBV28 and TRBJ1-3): DVKVTQSSRYLVKRTGEKVFLECVQDMDHENMFWYRQDPGLGLRLIYFSYDVKMKEKGDIPEGYSVSREKKERFSLILESASTNQTSMYLCASRTPDSSGNTIYFGEGSWLTVV.

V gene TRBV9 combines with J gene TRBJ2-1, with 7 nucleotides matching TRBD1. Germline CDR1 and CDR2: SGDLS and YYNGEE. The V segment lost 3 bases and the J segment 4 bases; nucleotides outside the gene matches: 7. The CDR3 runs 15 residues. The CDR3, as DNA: TGTGCCAGCAGCGCTCCCGGGACAGTATACAATGAGCAGTTCTTC. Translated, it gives CASSAPGTVYNEQFF.

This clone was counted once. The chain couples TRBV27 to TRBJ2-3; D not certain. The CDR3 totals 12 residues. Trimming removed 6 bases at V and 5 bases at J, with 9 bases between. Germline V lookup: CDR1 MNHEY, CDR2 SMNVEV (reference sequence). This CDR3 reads CASRNYRDTQYF. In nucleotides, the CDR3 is TGTGCCAGCAGAAACTATCGAGATACGCAGTATTTT.

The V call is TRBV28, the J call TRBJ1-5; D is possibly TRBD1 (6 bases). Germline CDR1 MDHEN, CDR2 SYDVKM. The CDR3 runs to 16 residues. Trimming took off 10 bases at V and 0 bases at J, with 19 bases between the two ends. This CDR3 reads CATTPLTQGSNQPQHF. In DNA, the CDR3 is TGTGCCACCACCCCTTTGACACAGGGTAGCAATCAGCCCCAGCATTTT.

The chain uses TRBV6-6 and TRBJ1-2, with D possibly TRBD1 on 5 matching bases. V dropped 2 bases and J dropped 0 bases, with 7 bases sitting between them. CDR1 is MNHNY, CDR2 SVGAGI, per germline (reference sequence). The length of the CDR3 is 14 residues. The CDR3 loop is CASSYAGTNYGYTF. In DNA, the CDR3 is TGTGCCAGCAGTTACGCAGGGACTAACTATGGCTACACCTTC.

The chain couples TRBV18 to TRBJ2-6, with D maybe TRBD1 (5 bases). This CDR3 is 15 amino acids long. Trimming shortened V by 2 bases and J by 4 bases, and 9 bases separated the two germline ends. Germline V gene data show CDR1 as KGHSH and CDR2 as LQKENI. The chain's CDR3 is CASSPGQSGANVLTF. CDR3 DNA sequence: TGTGCCAGCTCACCAGGACAATCCGGGGCCAACGTCCTGACTTTC.

CDR3 region: CASRYGLAGERGYNEQFF. The CDR3, as DNA: TGTGCCAGCAGATACGGACTAGCGGGAGAAAGAGGGTACAATGAGCAGTTCTTC. The V and J genes are TRBV28 and TRBJ2-1, with 13 bases lining up with TRBD2. The CDR3 runs 18 residues. In germline, CDR1 is MDHEN, CDR2 SYDVKM. J was trimmed by 4 bases and V by 6 bases; bases with no gene match: 12.

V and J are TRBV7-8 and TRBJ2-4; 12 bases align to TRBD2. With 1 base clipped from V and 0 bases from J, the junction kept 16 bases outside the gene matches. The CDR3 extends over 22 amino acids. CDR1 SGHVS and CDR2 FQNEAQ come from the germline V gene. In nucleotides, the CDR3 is TGTGCCAGCAGCTTAGGAGGAGCTAGCGGGGGGGCCTTTTATAAAGCCAAAAACATTCAGTACTTC. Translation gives CASSLGGASGGAFYKAKNIQYF.

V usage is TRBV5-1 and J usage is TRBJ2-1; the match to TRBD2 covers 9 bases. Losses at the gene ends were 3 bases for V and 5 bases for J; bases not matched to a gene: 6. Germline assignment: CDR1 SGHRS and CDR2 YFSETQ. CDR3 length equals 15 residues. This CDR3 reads CASSSGLARDNEQFF. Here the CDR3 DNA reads TGCGCCAGCAGCTCGGGACTAGCTAGGGACAATGAGCAGTTCTTC.